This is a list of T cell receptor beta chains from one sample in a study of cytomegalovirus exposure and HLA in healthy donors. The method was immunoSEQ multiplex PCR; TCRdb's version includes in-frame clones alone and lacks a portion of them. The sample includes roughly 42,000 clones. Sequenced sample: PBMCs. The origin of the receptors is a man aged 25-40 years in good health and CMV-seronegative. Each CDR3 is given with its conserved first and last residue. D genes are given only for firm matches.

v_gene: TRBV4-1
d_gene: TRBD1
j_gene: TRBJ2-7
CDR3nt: TGCGCCAGCAGCCGGACCGGGACAGGGGTGGAAGAGCAGTACTTC
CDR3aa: CASSRTGTGVEEQYF

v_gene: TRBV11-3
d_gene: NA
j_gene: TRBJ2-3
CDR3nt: TGTGCCAGCAGCTTAGAAACTCCAGATACGCAGTATTTT
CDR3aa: CASSLETPDTQYF

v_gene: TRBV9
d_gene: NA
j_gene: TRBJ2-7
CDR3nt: TGTGCCAGCAGCGTAGGGGGCGAGCGAGCCTACGAGCAGTACTTC
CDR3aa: CASSVGGERAYEQYF

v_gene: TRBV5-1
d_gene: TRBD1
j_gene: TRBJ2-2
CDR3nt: TGCGCCAGCAGCCCCCCGGGACAGGGGGCCCACGGGGAGCTGTTTTTT
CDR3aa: CASSPPGQGAHGELFF

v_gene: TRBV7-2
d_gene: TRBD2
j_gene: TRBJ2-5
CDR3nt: TGTGCCAGCAGCCCTAGCGGGAGGGCCGTGAAAGAGACCCAGTACTTC
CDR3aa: CASSPSGRAVKETQYF

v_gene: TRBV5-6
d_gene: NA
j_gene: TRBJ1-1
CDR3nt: TGTGCCAGCAGCTTCAGGACAGCCCTGGGGGACACTGAAGCTTTCTTT
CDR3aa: CASSFRTALGDTEAFF

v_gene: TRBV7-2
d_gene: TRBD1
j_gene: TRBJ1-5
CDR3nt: TGTGCCAGCAGACTAACCGGGACAGCTAGCAATCAGCCCCAGCATTTT
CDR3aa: CASRLTGTASNQPQHF

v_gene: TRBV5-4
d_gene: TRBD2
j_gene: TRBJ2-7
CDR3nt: TGTGCCAGCAGCCCGCCGGCTAGCGGGAGTGGGTACGAGCAGTACTTC
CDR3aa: CASSPPASGSGYEQYF

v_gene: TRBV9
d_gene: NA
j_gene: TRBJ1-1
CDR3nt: TGTGCCAGCAGCGTCGGGAGGAGCACTGAAGCTTTCTTT
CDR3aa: CASSVGRSTEAFF

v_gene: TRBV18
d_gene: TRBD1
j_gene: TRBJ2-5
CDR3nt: TGTGCCAGCTCACCAGGACAGGGGGAAGAGACCCAGTACTTC
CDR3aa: CASSPGQGEETQYF

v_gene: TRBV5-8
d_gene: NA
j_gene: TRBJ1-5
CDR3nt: TGTGCCAGCAGCCATACAGGGAATCAGCCCCAGCATTTT
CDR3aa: CASSHTGNQPQHF

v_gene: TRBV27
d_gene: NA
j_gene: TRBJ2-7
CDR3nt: TGTGCCAGCAGTACATCGGCAGGGACCGGGAGACGGGAGCAGTACTTC
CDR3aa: CASSTSAGTGRREQYF

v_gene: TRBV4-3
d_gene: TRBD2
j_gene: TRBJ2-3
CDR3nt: TGCGCCAGCAGCCAAGGGGGGGGGTTTGGGTCAGATACGCAGTATTTT
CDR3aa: CASSQGGGFGSDTQYF